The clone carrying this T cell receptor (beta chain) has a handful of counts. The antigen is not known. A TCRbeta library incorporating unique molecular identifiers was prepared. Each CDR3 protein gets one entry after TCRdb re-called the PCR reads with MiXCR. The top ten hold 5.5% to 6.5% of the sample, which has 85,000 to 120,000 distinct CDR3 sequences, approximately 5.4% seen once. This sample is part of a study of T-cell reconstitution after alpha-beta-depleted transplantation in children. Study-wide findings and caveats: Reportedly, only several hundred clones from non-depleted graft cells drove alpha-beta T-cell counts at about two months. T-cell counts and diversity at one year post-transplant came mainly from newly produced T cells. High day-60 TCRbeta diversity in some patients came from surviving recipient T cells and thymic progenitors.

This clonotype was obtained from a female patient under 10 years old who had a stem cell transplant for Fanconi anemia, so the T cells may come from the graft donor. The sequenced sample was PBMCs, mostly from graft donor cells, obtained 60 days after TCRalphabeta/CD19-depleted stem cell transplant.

CDR3 sequence reads: CAISESGGVEAFF. CDR3 DNA sequence: TGTGCCATCAGTGAGTCAGGGGGGGTTGAAGCTTTCTTT. The V and J genes are TRBV10-3 and TRBJ1-1, with D possibly being TRBD1 (6 bases). The germline V gene has CDR1 ENHRY and CDR2 SYGVKD. The CDR3 has 13 amino acids. Trimming cost V 0 bases and J 7 bases, with 9 bases left between them.